The rows below give T cell receptor beta chains drawn from one sample of a study of shared clonotypes between healthy human individuals. This table comes from immunoSEQ multiplex PCR, and its TCRdb copy is limited to in-frame clones, with some not included. Of about 1,900,000 clones listed, about 95% were seen once; the top ten hold more than 0.9%. Sequenced: naive CD8+ T cells sorted from blood. The receptors derive from a man aged 18 to 30 in good health. Each CDR3 is given with its conserved first and last residue. The order of the fields is clone size, V gene, D gene, J gene, CDR3 length, CDR3 protein, CDR3 DNA. D genes are given only for firm matches. Not every row has a clone size; where given, it reads once, few, many or a size class.

size: .
V: TRBV2
D: TRBD1
J: TRBJ2-7
length: 13
CDR3: CASTDRGGDEQYF
DNA: TGTGCCTCCACGGACAGGGGGGGGGACGAGCAGTACTTC

size: .
V: TRBV30
D: .
J: TRBJ2-1
length: 17
CDR3: CAWREGWGHTPYNEQFF
DNA: TGTGCCTGGAGAGAGGGGTGGGGACATACACCCTACAATGAGCAGTTCTTC

size: .
V: TRBV23-1
D: TRBD1
J: TRBJ1-2
length: 12
CDR3: CASTGQVHGYTF
DNA: TGCGCCAGCACGGGACAGGTTCATGGCTACACCTTC

size: .
V: TRBV5-6
D: TRBD1
J: TRBJ2-7
length: 12
CDR3: CASSGTGVEQYF
DNA: TGTGCCAGCAGCGGGACAGGGGTCGAGCAGTACTTC

size: .
V: TRBV7-9
D: .
J: TRBJ2-7
length: 16
CDR3: CASSPPAFSGNYEQYF
DNA: TGTGCCAGCAGCCCTCCAGCCTTTTCAGGGAACTACGAGCAGTACTTC

size: .
V: TRBV4-1
D: .
J: TRBJ1-6
length: 18
CDR3: CASSQEDPRGVENSPLHF
DNA: TGCGCCAGCAGCCAAGAAGATCCCCGGGGGGTGGAGAATTCACCCCTCCACTTT

size: once
V: TRBV5-6
D: .
J: TRBJ2-7
length: 12
CDR3: CASSLEGNEQYF
DNA: TGTGCCAGCAGCTTGGAGGGAAACGAGCAGTACTTC

size: once
V: TRBV11-2
D: TRBD1
J: TRBJ2-7
length: 15
CDR3: CASTVGTGGKFEQYF
DNA: TGTGCCAGCACCGTCGGGACAGGGGGAAAGTTCGAGCAGTACTTC

size: once
V: TRBV5-6
D: TRBD2
J: TRBJ2-3
length: 17
CDR3: CASSLGPGLAGWDTQYF
DNA: TGTGCCAGCAGCTTGGGGCCGGGACTAGCGGGATGGGATACGCAGTATTTT

size: .
V: TRBV6-5
D: .
J: TRBJ2-7
length: 11
CDR3: CASSVGDEQYF
DNA: TGTGCCAGCAGTGTTGGGGACGAGCAGTACTTC

size: .
V: TRBV7-2
D: .
J: TRBJ1-6
length: 15
CDR3: CASSKLQGSNSPLHF
DNA: TGTGCCAGCAGCAAGCTACAGGGTAGCAATTCACCCCTCCACTTT

size: .
V: TRBV13
D: TRBD1
J: TRBJ1-1
length: 14
CDR3: CASSFDRGPTEAFF
DNA: TGTGCCAGCAGCTTCGACAGGGGGCCCACTGAAGCTTTCTTT

size: .
V: TRBV6-5
D: TRBD1
J: TRBJ2-7
length: 14
CDR3: CASSYSAGGYEQYF
DNA: TGTGCCAGCAGTTACTCGGCAGGGGGCTACGAGCAGTACTTC

size: .
V: TRBV4-3
D: .
J: TRBJ2-4
length: 16
CDR3: CASSQVFGGPKNIQYF
DNA: TGCGCCAGCAGCCAAGTTTTTGGGGGTCCCAAAAACATTCAGTACTTC

size: .
V: TRBV7-9
D: TRBD1
J: TRBJ2-7
length: 14
CDR3: CASSGRDRAYEQYF
DNA: TGTGCCAGCAGCGGGAGGGACAGGGCCTACGAGCAGTACTTC

size: once
V: TRBV5-1
D: .
J: TRBJ1-4
length: 14
CDR3: CASSLDMANEKLFF
DNA: TGCGCCAGCAGTTTGGACATGGCCAATGAAAAACTGTTTTTT

size: .
V: TRBV29-1
D: .
J: TRBJ2-7
length: 15
CDR3: CSVEWQGIGSYEQYF
DNA: TGCAGCGTTGAATGGCAGGGAATAGGATCCTACGAGCAGTACTTC

size: .
V: TRBV4-1
D: TRBD2
J: TRBJ2-7
length: 16
CDR3: CASSLRLAGGSYEQYF
DNA: TGCGCCAGCAGCCTAAGACTAGCGGGAGGGTCCTACGAGCAGTACTTC

size: .
V: TRBV7-7
D: TRBD1
J: TRBJ1-4
length: 17
CDR3: CASSERQGPATNEKLFF
DNA: TGTGCTAGCAGCGAAAGACAGGGCCCCGCAACTAATGAAAAACTGTTTTTT

size: .
V: TRBV19
D: .
J: TRBJ2-3
length: 15
CDR3: CASSRGTYNTDTQYF
DNA: TGTGCCAGTAGCAGAGGGACTTATAACACAGATACGCAGTATTTT

size: .
V: TRBV6-5
D: .
J: TRBJ2-5
length: 8
CDR3: CGGETQYF
DNA: TGTGGGGGGGAGACCCAGTACTTC

size: .
V: TRBV9
D: TRBD2
J: TRBJ2-5
length: 14
CDR3: CASSVGDYPHPQYF
DNA: TGTGCCAGCAGCGTAGGGGACTACCCCCATCCCCAGTACTTC

size: once
V: TRBV27
D: .
J: TRBJ2-7
length: 16
CDR3: CASSLMAGRSSYEQYF
DNA: TGTGCCAGCAGTTTAATGGCGGGACGGAGCTCCTACGAGCAGTACTTC

size: .
V: TRBV6-5
D: .
J: TRBJ1-2
length: 10
CDR3: CASSYGGYTF
DNA: TGTGCCAGCAGTTACGGGGGCTACACCTTC

size: few
V: TRBV9
D: .
J: TRBJ1-1
length: 14
CDR3: CASSAGGMNTEAFF
DNA: TGTGCCAGCAGCGCGGGGGGGATGAACACTGAAGCTTTCTTT

size: .
V: TRBV6-1
D: .
J: TRBJ2-7
length: 15
CDR3: CASSPLPSGDYEQYF
DNA: TGTGCCAGCAGTCCACTGCCGTCCGGCGACTACGAGCAGTACTTC

size: .
V: TRBV7-6
D: TRBD2
J: TRBJ2-2
length: 15
CDR3: CASRAGTSGSGELFF
DNA: TGTGCCAGCAGAGCCGGGACTAGCGGGAGCGGGGAGCTGTTTTTT

size: .
V: TRBV2
D: TRBD2
J: TRBJ2-7
length: 16
CDR3: CASSDHTSGPTYEQYF
DNA: TGTGCCAGCAGTGACCATACTAGCGGGCCTACCTACGAGCAGTACTTC

size: once
V: TRBV5-4
D: TRBD2
J: TRBJ2-7
length: 12
CDR3: CASTTGGGEQYF
DNA: TGTGCCAGCACCACGGGGGGGGGCGAGCAGTACTTC

size: .
V: TRBV19
D: .
J: TRBJ1-5
length: 15
CDR3: CASSMYLTDDQPQHF
DNA: TGTGCCAGTAGTATGTATTTAACAGACGATCAGCCCCAGCATTTT

size: .
V: TRBV28
D: TRBD1
J: TRBJ2-3
length: 17
CDR3: CASSFGTGTGGQDTQYF
DNA: TGTGCCAGCAGTTTCGGAACCGGGACAGGGGGTCAAGATACGCAGTATTTT

size: .
V: TRBV7-2
D: TRBD1
J: TRBJ2-7
length: 16
CDR3: CASSPGQGRASYEQYF
DNA: TGTGCCAGCAGCCCGGGACAGGGGAGGGCCTCCTACGAGCAGTACTTC

size: .
V: TRBV7-2
D: TRBD1
J: TRBJ2-1
length: 14
CDR3: CANQPTGPGNEQFF
DNA: TGTGCCAATCAACCGACAGGGCCGGGTAATGAGCAGTTCTTC

size: .
V: TRBV5-4
D: TRBD1
J: TRBJ1-2
length: 15
CDR3: CASSLEGQGPGGYTF
DNA: TGTGCCAGCAGCTTGGAAGGACAGGGGCCGGGGGGCTACACCTTC

size: .
V: TRBV4-1
D: .
J: TRBJ1-1
length: 17
CDR3: CASSQFPGSVMNTEAFF
DNA: TGCGCCAGCAGCCAATTCCCAGGGAGCGTTATGAACACTGAAGCTTTCTTT

size: .
V: TRBV27
D: TRBD1
J: TRBJ2-2
length: 15
CDR3: CASTTDRVSTGELFF
DNA: TGTGCCAGCACTACGGACAGGGTGTCCACCGGGGAGCTGTTTTTT

size: .
V: TRBV4-3
D: .
J: TRBJ2-2
length: 14
CDR3: CASSQGIAGGELFF
DNA: TGCGCCAGCAGCCAGGGAATAGCCGGCGGGGAGCTGTTTTTT

size: .
V: TRBV27
D: TRBD2
J: TRBJ2-1
length: 14
CDR3: CASSSLSGTDEQFF
DNA: TGTGCCAGCAGTTCCCTTAGCGGGACTGATGAGCAGTTCTTC

size: .
V: TRBV7-9
D: .
J: TRBJ1-1
length: 16
CDR3: CASSLATGNANTEAFF
DNA: TGTGCCAGCAGCTTAGCTACAGGGAACGCGAACACTGAAGCTTTCTTT

size: .
V: TRBV7-8
D: .
J: TRBJ1-1
length: 13
CDR3: CASSFPGNTEAFF
DNA: TGTGCCAGCAGCTTCCCAGGGAACACTGAAGCTTTCTTT

size: .
V: TRBV5-1
D: TRBD1
J: TRBJ1-6
length: 18
CDR3: CASSGGDRGPEYNSPLHF
DNA: TGCGCCAGCAGCGGGGGTGACAGGGGGCCTGAGTATAATTCACCCCTCCACTTT

size: .
V: TRBV4-1
D: .
J: TRBJ2-7
length: 15
CDR3: CASSQDPSLGYEQYF
DNA: TGCGCCAGCAGCCAAGATCCGTCGTTAGGATACGAGCAGTACTTC

size: .
V: TRBV30
D: TRBD2
J: TRBJ2-2
length: 16
CDR3: CAWIGLAGANTGELFF
DNA: TGTGCCTGGATCGGACTAGCGGGGGCTAACACCGGGGAGCTGTTTTTT